One T cell receptor beta chain is described in this entry. These data originate in a study of T cell changes during pregnancy in multiple sclerosis. Data came from immunoSEQ multiplex PCR; TCRdb stores just in-frame clones and leaves some out. The table has 30,000 to 45,000 clones, almost 95% seen once. The specimen was PBMCs (not recorded whether the cells were cultured). This TCR came from a female donor with multiple sclerosis, enrolled in a pregnancy study.

The CDR3 coding sequence is TGTGCCAGCAGTGATATCTCCTTGATGGACAATGAGCAGTTCTTC. Its protein product is CASSDISLMDNEQFF. V is TRBV25-1 and J is TRBJ2-1; no definite D call. Trimming pared 3 bases from V and 5 bases from J, leaving 14 bases between. This CDR3 has 15 amino acids. CDR1 is MGHDK and CDR2 is SYGVNS in the germline V gene.